A selection of T cell receptor beta chains follows, all from one sample in a study of shared clonotypes between healthy human individuals. Only in-frame clones appear in the TCRdb table, and some are missing; sequencing was by immunoSEQ multiplex PCR. The repertoire holds over 950,000 clones, with 60% to 80% as singletons. Specimen: memory CD4+ T cells from PBMCs. The receptor set was obtained from a man aged 18 to 30 in good health. Some clones in this sample may be carry-over from other donors' samples. Both conserved end residues are part of each CDR3. D genes are given only for firm matches. The size of a clone is reported for some rows only, either as once, few or many, or as a class for expanded clones.

J gene,clone size,V gene,D gene,CDR3 DNA,CDR3 protein
TRBJ2-7,NA,TRBV20-1,NA,TGCAGTGCTAGGGGTCCCTACGAGCAGTACTTC,CSARGPYEQYF
TRBJ2-5,NA,TRBV28,NA,TGTGCCAGCGCTTGGTCCCAAGAGACCCAGTACTTC,CASAWSQETQYF
TRBJ2-1,NA,TRBV10-3,TRBD2,TGTGCCACCAGCGGGGTTGGAAGGTCCTACAATGAGCAGTTCTTC,CATSGVGRSYNEQFF
TRBJ2-5,NA,TRBV5-4,TRBD2,TGTGCCAGCAGCTCAGGGACTAGCGGACTAAAAGAGACCCAGTACTTC,CASSSGTSGLKETQYF
TRBJ1-4,NA,TRBV6-1,NA,TGTGCCAGCAGTGAACAATGGCGCAACCCCGGGGAAAAACTGTTTTTT,CASSEQWRNPGEKLFF
TRBJ2-1,NA,TRBV28,TRBD2,TGTGCCAGCCTACAGGGCATGACTAGCGGGAGAAGAAATGAGCAGTTCTTC,CASLQGMTSGRRNEQFF
TRBJ2-3,NA,TRBV20-1,NA,TGCAGTGCTGTGGTGGGGGATACGCAGTATTTT,CSAVVGDTQYF
TRBJ1-1,NA,TRBV15,NA,TGTGCCACCAGCAGAGATGTCTCGGCGGTGGGCACTGAAGCTTTCTTT,CATSRDVSAVGTEAFF
TRBJ2-5,once,TRBV5-6,TRBD2,TGTGCCAGCTCCTATTCGGGCGGGACTAACTTC,CASSYSGGTNF
TRBJ1-4,NA,TRBV4-3,NA,TGCGCCAGCAGCCAAGGAAAGGGGCATAGTGAAAAACTGTTTTTT,CASSQGKGHSEKLFF
TRBJ2-7,NA,TRBV6-1,NA,TGTGCCAGCCATAAGGGGGGTTACCCTTACGAGCAGTACTTC,CASHKGGYPYEQYF
TRBJ1-5,NA,TRBV7-3,NA,TGTGCCAGCAGCCGGGACATCAATCAGCCCCAGCATTTT,CASSRDINQPQHF
TRBJ1-6,NA,TRBV30,NA,TGTGCCTGGAGTGGCGTAGCCCCAGGGAATTCACCCCTCCACTTT,CAWSGVAPGNSPLHF
TRBJ2-3,NA,TRBV11-2,NA,TGTGCCAGCAGCTTAGCTGGCGATACGCAGTATTTT,CASSLAGDTQYF
TRBJ2-7,once,TRBV9,NA,TGTGCCAGCAGCGTAGTGGGGTCCCCCTACGAGCAGTACTTC,CASSVVGSPYEQYF
TRBJ2-5,few,TRBV5-1,NA,TGCGCCAGCAGCTTGGGTACAGGGGGGGACCAAGAGACCCAGTACTTC,CASSLGTGGDQETQYF
TRBJ2-7,NA,TRBV5-1,TRBD1,TGCGCCAGCAGGCCCCTCCAGGGACAGGGGATCTACGAGCAGTACTTC,CASRPLQGQGIYEQYF